This TCR beta chain is from a study of vaccination and CD4 T cells after COVID-19. Study summary: The convalescents, six males and four females, included two who were Hispanic.

The CDR3 sequence is 16 residues long. Germline CDR1 reads MNHEY; CDR2 reads SMNVEV (reference sequence). The V gene lost 6 bases and the J gene lost 1 base, with 16 bases spanning the gap. Time point: late sampling 161 to 241 days after vaccination in a few convalescent patients. TCRdb reanalysed the PCR reads using MiXCR and keeps one entry per CDR3 protein. The sample shows roughly 31,000 distinct CDR3 sequences, about 49% of them seen only once. This sample comprised CD4+ T cells from blood, obtained about 7 months after SARS-CoV-2 vaccination. The J gene is TRBJ2-1, the V gene TRBV27, with a tentative D call TRBD1 (6 bases). The receptor's source is a human donor who had recovered from COVID-19. The CDR3 coding sequence is TGTGCCAGCAGACAGGGAACCTCTGGATCCTACAATGAGCAGTTCTTC. It encodes CASRQGTSGSYNEQFF.